The 8 T cell receptor beta chains below were found in one sample sequenced in a study of cytomegalovirus exposure and HLA in healthy donors. Both 60 Vbeta primers and 13 Jbeta primers went into the PCR. The table came from immunoSEQ multiplex PCR; TCRdb's copy has only in-frame clones and leaves some out. The sample has over 200,000 clones; around 89% are singletons. The material sequenced was PBMCs. The receptors here all came from a woman aged 18-29 years in good health and CMV-seronegative.

This clone was seen more than once but under ten times. V and J are TRBV30 and TRBJ2-4; TRBD2 matches 10 bases. V was pared by 2 bases and J by 9 bases, with 7 bases of the junction left unmatched. Germline CDR1 is GTSNPN and CDR2 is SVGIG (reference sequence). The CDR3 is 14 residues long. Here the CDR3 DNA reads TGTGCCTGGAGTCCCGGGACTAGCGTGGGCATTCAGTACTTC. Translation: CAWSPGTSVGIQYF.

This chain joins TRBV2 and TRBJ1-4; perhaps TRBD1 as D (5 bases). Germline CDR1 SNHLY, CDR2 FYNNEI. Trimming pared 6 bases from V and 5 bases from J, leaving 7 bases between. The CDR3 is made up of 12 amino acids. The CDR3 DNA reads TGTGCCAGCAGAGGACAAAATGAAAAACTGTTTTTT. It yields the protein CASRGQNEKLFF.

The chain uses TRBV7-6 and TRBJ1-4; 10 nucleotides line up with TRBD1. Germline V gene sequence: CDR1 SGHVS, CDR2 FNYEAQ. V shed 5 bases and J 8 bases; nucleotides not matched to a gene: 5. This CDR3 spans 14 amino acids. Here the CDR3 DNA reads TGTGCCAGCAGCCAGACAGGGGGCAAAGAAAAACTGTTTTTT. Residues: CASSQTGGKEKLFF. Using reference TRBV7-6 and TRBJ1-4 for the parts outside the CDR3, the full variable domain is GAGVSQSPRYKVTKRGQDVALRCDPISGHVSLYWYRQALGQGPEFLTYFNYEAQQDKSGLPNDRFSAERPEGSISTLTIQRTEQRDSAMYRCASSQTGGKEKLFFGSGTQLSVL.

This clone was observed a handful of times. The rearrangement joins TRBV2 to TRBJ2-7; D remains ambiguous. The CDR3 contains 13 residues. Trimming pared 5 bases from V and 3 bases from J, leaving 11 bases between. Germline V gene data show CDR1 as SNHLY and CDR2 as FYNNEI. DNA for the CDR3: TGTGCCAGCAGTACCGACTCCCTCTACGAGCAGTACTTC. Translation gives CASSTDSLYEQYF.

This sequence joins TRBV30 and TRBJ1-2, with 9 bases that match TRBD1. In germline, CDR1 is GTSNPN, CDR2 SVGIG (reference sequence). The CDR3 length is 14 residues. With V trimmed by 2 bases and J by 5 bases, 6 bases remained unmatched. CDR3 sequence (DNA): TGTGCCTGGAGTCACAGGGGGCGAGGGTATGGCTACACCTTC. Translated, it gives CAWSHRGRGYGYTF.

In this sample, this clone turned up a few times. The chain recombines TRBV11-1 with TRBJ1-1, with 8 nucleotides matching TRBD1. Germline V lookup: CDR1 SGHAT, CDR2 FQDESV (reference sequence). The ends lost 4 bases at V and 4 bases at J; junction bases unmatched: 11. This CDR3 has 16 amino acids. The CDR3 DNA reads as TGTGCCAGCAGCTCTTGGACAGGGTCTAAGGGCACTGAAGCTTTCTTT. Residues: CASSSWTGSKGTEAFF.

This rearrangement joins TRBV7-6 to TRBJ2-7; TRBD1 might be the D (6 bases). Per germline, CDR1 SGHVS and CDR2 FNYEAQ. This CDR3 has 16 residues. The V end lost 2 bases, the J end lost 5 bases, and 19 bases lay between the germline ends. The CDR3 here is CASSLLQQGAWDEQYF. The DNA for the CDR3 is TGTGCCAGCAGCTTACTTCAACAGGGAGCCTGGGACGAGCAGTACTTC.

A word on this clone: This CDR3 fails to terminate in the conserved phenylalanine or tryptophan, so it likely reflects a read error. The limits of the CDR3 on the DNA are not certain, so only TCRdb's listed CDR3 is given. This chain uses TRBV5-4 with TRBJ1-2; the table calls TRBD1, which could not be checked here. The CDR3 adds up to 12 amino acids, both ends counted. The germline V gene encodes CDR1 SGHNT and CDR2 YYREEE (reference sequence). The CDR3 region is CASSTGTAPMVL.